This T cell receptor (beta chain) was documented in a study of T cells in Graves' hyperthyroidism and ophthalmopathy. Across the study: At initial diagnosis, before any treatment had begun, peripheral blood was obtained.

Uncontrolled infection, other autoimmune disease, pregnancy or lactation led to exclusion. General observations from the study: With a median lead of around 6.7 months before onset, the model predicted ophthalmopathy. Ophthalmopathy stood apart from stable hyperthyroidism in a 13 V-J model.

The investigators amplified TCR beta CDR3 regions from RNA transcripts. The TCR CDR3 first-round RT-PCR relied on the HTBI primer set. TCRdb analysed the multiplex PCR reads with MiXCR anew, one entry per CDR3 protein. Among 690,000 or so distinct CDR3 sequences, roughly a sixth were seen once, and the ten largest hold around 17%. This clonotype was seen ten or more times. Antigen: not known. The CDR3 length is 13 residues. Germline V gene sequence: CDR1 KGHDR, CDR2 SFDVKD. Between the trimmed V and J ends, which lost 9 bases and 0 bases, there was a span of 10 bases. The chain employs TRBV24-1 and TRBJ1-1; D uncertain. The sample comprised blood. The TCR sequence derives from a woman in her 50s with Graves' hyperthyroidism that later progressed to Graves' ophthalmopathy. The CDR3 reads CATCSRMNTEAFF. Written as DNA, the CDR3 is TGTGCCACCTGTTCGAGGATGAACACTGAAGCTTTCTTT.